This TCR beta chain was captured by sequencing in a study of vaccination effects on CD4 cells after COVID-19. For the study at large: Expansion with viral peptide pools was applied to antigen-specific CD4+ T cells by the ViraFEST assay prior to sequencing. Samples gathered post-vaccine arrived a median of 72 days past the second dose. The study, taken as a whole, reports: Infection- and vaccine-induced clones contracted markedly late after vaccination.

Subsequent to roughly 9 days of culture, CD4+ T cells were isolated. Each participant was given two doses of one vaccine (BNT162b2 or mRNA-1273). This clone was detected a few times. Its target is unknown. Profiled with immunoSEQ multiplex PCR; TCRdb holds only in-frame clones, not every one. The table includes 57,000 or so clones, approximately 81% detected once. Germline CDR1 SEHNR, CDR2 FQNEAQ (reference sequence). CDR3 length equals 14 residues. Trimming stripped 0 bases from V and 1 base from J, with 5 bases between. This receptor was obtained from a human donor who received a COVID-19 vaccine. Sequences were derived from CD4+ T cells from PBMCs cultured without peptide, sampled after COVID-19 vaccination. The chain uses TRBV7-9 and TRBJ2-3; no clear D. CDR3: CASSLAQGTDTQYF. The CDR3 bases are TGTGCCAGCAGCTTAGCCCAGGGCACAGATACGCAGTATTTT.